This TCR beta chain was observed in a study of T cells after yellow fever vaccination. Study-level background: The authors prepared low-cell-number fractions using SMART-Seq v4 Ultra Low Input.

Findings and caveats of the study: The secondary response was weaker, and its peak arrived faster, on day 5 versus 15.

A process of 5'RACE template switching, which added a universal primer site and UMIs, was used to make TCR cDNA. MiXCR, applied by TCRdb to the 5' RACE reads, yields one record per CDR3 protein. Seen here are 200,000 to 300,000 distinct CDR3 sequences, approximately 3.8% observed once, and the top ten hold 19%. This clonotype was recorded many times. The antigen is unknown. Sequenced here: PBMCs, sampled 15 days after the yellow fever booster vaccination. The sequence was obtained from a man younger than 35 who received the YFV17D yellow fever vaccine.

DNA for the CDR3: TGTGCCAGCAGCCCGGGGCTCGAGCAGTACTTC. This encodes CASSPGLEQYF. The chain carries TRBV7-9 and TRBJ2-7, with D tentatively TRBD1 or TRBD2 (5 bases each). This CDR3 is built from 11 residues. V lost 5 bases and J lost 6, with 8 bases in between. Germline V lookup: CDR1 SEHNR, CDR2 FQNEAQ (reference sequence).